This T cell receptor (beta chain) is from a study of Ad26.COV2.S vaccination and SARS-CoV-2 variants. The repertoire was sequenced with immunoSEQ multiplex PCR; TCRdb's copy has only in-frame clones and lacks some. The sample carries about 480,000 clones, around 85% recorded once. The CDR3 loop spans 15 amino acids. V was clipped by 0 bases and J by 6 bases; unmatched bases: 8. CDR1 is SGDLS and CDR2 is YYNGEE in the germline V gene. Treatment denoted: over 15 received Ad26.COV2.S at low or high dose, single or two shots; a few received placebo; per-sample allocation not given. Samples analyzed were those drawn on day 63 after the first vaccine or placebo injection.

The receptor was derived from a person between 18 and 65 years old who received the Ad26.COV2.S COVID-19 vaccine or a placebo. The material was peripheral blood, obtained in a trial of Ad26.COV2.S vaccine versus placebo. V usage is TRBV9 and J usage is TRBJ1-1; TRBD1 matches 7 bases. The CDR3 DNA reads as TGTGCCAGCAGCGTAGGGTTAGACAGGGAAGCTGAAGCTTTCTTT. Amino acid sequence: CASSVGLDREAEAFF.